This T cell receptor beta chain was sequenced in a study of OX40 agonist ivuxolimab in advanced cancers. Whole-study findings and limits: Among the lowest peripheral clonal expansion occurred in 0.1-3.0 mg/kg partial responders.

Using immunoSEQ multiplex PCR, the repertoire was profiled, and TCRdb retains in-frame clones only, with some absent. The sample records 65,000 to 100,000 clones, less than 95% being singletons. This CDR3 spans 12 amino acids. Germline CDR1 GTSNPN, CDR2 SVGIG (reference sequence). With 2 bases removed from V and 3 bases from J, the gap between germline ends came to 7 bases. The study sampled blood at baseline, cycle 4 day 1, and cycle 7 day 1. For this clone: As yet, its antigen is unknown.

Sequencing was performed on CD4+ or CD8+ T cells sorted from blood, taken in a trial of the OX40 agonist ivuxolimab. This rearrangement joins TRBV30 to TRBJ2-5, with no clear D. This TCR was sampled from an adult with an advanced solid tumor such as melanoma, head and neck, liver or kidney cancer. CDR3 amino acids: CAWSSPKETQYF. The CDR3 region has the DNA TGTGCCTGGAGTAGCCCAAAAGAGACCCAGTACTTC.